These T cell receptor beta chains were read from a single sample in a study of T-cell reconstitution after alpha-beta-depleted transplantation in children. TCRdb itself ran the PCR reads through MiXCR, one entry per CDR3 protein. Of 60,000 to 70,000 distinct CDR3 sequences listed, roughly 4.9% are singletons. This material consisted of PBMCs, mostly from graft donor cells, taken 180 days after TCRalphabeta/CD19-depleted stem cell transplant. Receptor source: a boy younger than two who had a stem cell transplant for acute myeloid leukemia, so the T cells may come from the graft donor. The CDR3 runs from the conserved cysteine through the conserved F or W. The order of the fields is CDR3 DNA, CDR3 protein, clone size, V gene, D gene, J gene. The D gene is left open where the match is weak. Clone size is shown for a subset of rows, as once, few, many or a class of expanded clone.

CDR3nt: TGTGCCAGCAGCTTAGCGCGTTGGCAGCCAGATACGCAGTATTTT
CDR3aa: CASSLARWQPDTQYF
abundance: many
v_gene: TRBV7-2
d_gene: .
j_gene: TRBJ2-3

CDR3nt: TGCAGTGCTAGTGGGGGCGAGGGCTATGGCTACACCTTC
CDR3aa: CSASGGEGYGYTF
abundance: many
v_gene: TRBV20-1
d_gene: .
j_gene: TRBJ1-2

CDR3nt: TGCGCCAGCAGCCAAGATATGCTAGCGGGGGGCGAGACCGGGGAGCTGTTTTTT
CDR3aa: CASSQDMLAGGETGELFF
abundance: many
v_gene: TRBV4-1
d_gene: TRBD2
j_gene: TRBJ2-2

CDR3nt: TGCAGTGCTACAGACAGGGGTCCCTACAATGAGCAGTTCTTC
CDR3aa: CSATDRGPYNEQFF
abundance: many
v_gene: TRBV20-1
d_gene: TRBD1
j_gene: TRBJ2-1

CDR3nt: TGCGCCAGCAGCTTGGGGGCAACTAATGAAAAACTGTTTTTT
CDR3aa: CASSLGATNEKLFF
abundance: many
v_gene: TRBV5-1
d_gene: .
j_gene: TRBJ1-4

CDR3nt: TGTGCCAGCAGTGAATGGGGGGTCACCGGGGAGCTGTTTTTT
CDR3aa: CASSEWGVTGELFF
abundance: many
v_gene: TRBV25-1
d_gene: .
j_gene: TRBJ2-2

CDR3nt: TGTGCCAGCAGTTTTCGGCCAGCGGTCCTCTACAATGAGCAGTTCTTC
CDR3aa: CASSFRPAVLYNEQFF
abundance: many
v_gene: TRBV12-3/TRBV12-4
d_gene: .
j_gene: TRBJ2-1

CDR3nt: TGTGCCAGCAGCTTTAGTCCAGCAGGGATCGTTGACTATGGCTACACCTTC
CDR3aa: CASSFSPAGIVDYGYTF
abundance: many
v_gene: TRBV11-2
d_gene: .
j_gene: TRBJ1-2

CDR3nt: TGTGCCAGCAGCTTGCGACTCCCGCTAGATACGCAGTATTTT
CDR3aa: CASSLRLPLDTQYF
abundance: many
v_gene: TRBV5-6
d_gene: .
j_gene: TRBJ2-3

CDR3nt: TGTGCCAGCGGAAGTGAGACAGACCCGTATTTT
CDR3aa: CASGSETDPYF
abundance: many
v_gene: TRBV12-3/TRBV12-4
d_gene: .
j_gene: TRBJ1-3

CDR3nt: TGTGCCAGCAGGACCGGGACTAGCGGGGGAACTTCAAACTCCTACGAGCAGTACTTC
CDR3aa: CASRTGTSGGTSNSYEQYF
abundance: many
v_gene: TRBV6-4
d_gene: TRBD2
j_gene: TRBJ2-7

CDR3nt: TGCAGTGCCACCGACAGAGGCTCTGGAAACACCATATATTTT
CDR3aa: CSATDRGSGNTIYF
abundance: many
v_gene: TRBV20-1
d_gene: .
j_gene: TRBJ1-3

CDR3nt: TGTGCCAGCAGCTCAAGGGACTACACAGATACGCAGTATTTT
CDR3aa: CASSSRDYTDTQYF
abundance: many
v_gene: TRBV5-5
d_gene: TRBD2
j_gene: TRBJ2-3

CDR3nt: TGTGCCAGCATCCGGGACGGCCGACCCCCTAATGGCTACACCTTC
CDR3aa: CASIRDGRPPNGYTF
abundance: many
v_gene: TRBV2
d_gene: .
j_gene: TRBJ1-2

CDR3nt: TGTGCCAGCAGCTTAGGTGGGCTGTATTCAGATACGCAGTATTTT
CDR3aa: CASSLGGLYSDTQYF
abundance: many
v_gene: TRBV7-6
d_gene: .
j_gene: TRBJ2-3

CDR3nt: TGTGCCATCAGTGAGGGGGGCGACACAGATACGCAGTATTTT
CDR3aa: CAISEGGDTDTQYF
abundance: many
v_gene: TRBV10-3
d_gene: .
j_gene: TRBJ2-3

CDR3nt: TGTGCCATCCGATCCAGGGGGCCGACAGATACGCAGTATTTT
CDR3aa: CAIRSRGPTDTQYF
abundance: many
v_gene: TRBV11-2
d_gene: TRBD1
j_gene: TRBJ2-3

CDR3nt: TGCGCCAGCAGCTTGGGTGCGGGGGGCACGAACGAAGAGACCCAGTACTTC
CDR3aa: CASSLGAGGTNEETQYF
abundance: many
v_gene: TRBV5-1
d_gene: TRBD2
j_gene: TRBJ2-5

CDR3nt: TGCAGTGCTAGAGGGGCGGGTGAGCAGTTCTTC
CDR3aa: CSARGAGEQFF
abundance: many
v_gene: TRBV20-1
d_gene: .
j_gene: TRBJ2-1

CDR3nt: TGTGCCATCAGTGTTCCGGGACTAGCGGCTGGCACAGATACGCAGTATTTT
CDR3aa: CAISVPGLAAGTDTQYF
abundance: .
v_gene: TRBV10-3
d_gene: TRBD2
j_gene: TRBJ2-3

CDR3nt: TGTGCCAGTAGTATGGCAGGGATCAATCAGCCCCAGCATTTT
CDR3aa: CASSMAGINQPQHF
abundance: few
v_gene: TRBV19
d_gene: .
j_gene: TRBJ1-5

CDR3nt: TGCAGTGCCGTTCCCTATATTCCCGCGGAGACCCAGTACTTC
CDR3aa: CSAVPYIPAETQYF
abundance: many
v_gene: TRBV20-1
d_gene: .
j_gene: TRBJ2-5

CDR3nt: TGTGCCAGCAGTTTCCGTAACAGGGGGCGGGATGAAAAACTGTTTTTT
CDR3aa: CASSFRNRGRDEKLFF
abundance: many
v_gene: TRBV12-3/TRBV12-4
d_gene: TRBD1
j_gene: TRBJ1-4

CDR3nt: TGCGCCAGCAGCTTGGGGCTCGATCTGACAGGGTACCAAGAGACCCAGTACTTC
CDR3aa: CASSLGLDLTGYQETQYF
abundance: many
v_gene: TRBV5-1
d_gene: TRBD1
j_gene: TRBJ2-5

CDR3nt: TGTGCCACCAGCAGAGATCGCGTAAGACAGGGGCCTAGCACAGATACGCAGTATTTT
CDR3aa: CATSRDRVRQGPSTDTQYF
abundance: many
v_gene: TRBV15
d_gene: TRBD1
j_gene: TRBJ2-3

CDR3nt: TGTGCCAGCAGTTACTCGAATTGGGGAGGCGGGGAGCTGTTTTTT
CDR3aa: CASSYSNWGGGELFF
abundance: many
v_gene: TRBV6-5
d_gene: .
j_gene: TRBJ2-2

CDR3nt: TGCAGTGCTAGAGCCAGGGGGACTAATCAGCCCCAGCATTTT
CDR3aa: CSARARGTNQPQHF
abundance: many
v_gene: TRBV20-1
d_gene: TRBD1
j_gene: TRBJ1-5

CDR3nt: TGTGCCAGCAGCTTAATGCGGGGTCCAACCAACACCGGGGAGCTGTTTTTT
CDR3aa: CASSLMRGPTNTGELFF
abundance: many
v_gene: TRBV7-8
d_gene: .
j_gene: TRBJ2-2

CDR3nt: TGTGCCAGCAGCCATGGGGACAGGTTAACTGAAGCTTTCTTT
CDR3aa: CASSHGDRLTEAFF
abundance: many
v_gene: TRBV3-1
d_gene: TRBD1
j_gene: TRBJ1-1

CDR3nt: TGTGCCAGCAGTTTCCGCCAGCTGCACAATCAGCCCCAGCATTTT
CDR3aa: CASSFRQLHNQPQHF
abundance: many
v_gene: TRBV28
d_gene: .
j_gene: TRBJ1-5

CDR3nt: TGTGCCAGCAGCGAGAGCAATGAGCAGTTCTTC
CDR3aa: CASSESNEQFF
abundance: .
v_gene: TRBV28
d_gene: .
j_gene: TRBJ2-1

CDR3nt: TGTGCCAGCAGCTTAAGGCTGGCTAGTTCCGAGCAGTACTTC
CDR3aa: CASSLRLASSEQYF
abundance: few
v_gene: TRBV7-2
d_gene: .
j_gene: TRBJ2-7

CDR3nt: TGTGCCACCAGCAGAGAAGGCGAGACCCAGTACTTC
CDR3aa: CATSREGETQYF
abundance: many
v_gene: TRBV15
d_gene: .
j_gene: TRBJ2-5

CDR3nt: TGTGCCAGCAGCCCCCGGGACAGGGGGTCCTACAATGAGCAGTTCTTC
CDR3aa: CASSPRDRGSYNEQFF
abundance: many
v_gene: TRBV11-3
d_gene: TRBD1
j_gene: TRBJ2-1

CDR3nt: TGTGCCAGCAGCCAAGATAGGGGGACAGGTCAGCCCCAGCATTTT
CDR3aa: CASSQDRGTGQPQHF
abundance: many
v_gene: TRBV4-2
d_gene: TRBD1
j_gene: TRBJ1-5

CDR3nt: TGTGCCAGCAGCCCCGAGGGTGGTCCCAACGTTGGGAGTCATACCATATATTTT
CDR3aa: CASSPEGGPNVGSHTIYF
abundance: many
v_gene: TRBV4-2
d_gene: .
j_gene: TRBJ1-3

CDR3nt: TGTGCCAGCAGCCAAGAGTCGACTTCTCCTGGGTTAACAGATACGCAGTATTTT
CDR3aa: CASSQESTSPGLTDTQYF
abundance: .
v_gene: TRBV3-1
d_gene: .
j_gene: TRBJ2-3

CDR3nt: TGTGCCAGCAGACCCACCCGACAGGGCCCCACCTTTGGCTACACCTTC
CDR3aa: CASRPTRQGPTFGYTF
abundance: many
v_gene: TRBV6-1
d_gene: TRBD1
j_gene: TRBJ1-2

CDR3nt: TGTGCCAGCAGCCCCCGTCAGGGGATCTACGAGCAGTACTTC
CDR3aa: CASSPRQGIYEQYF
abundance: many
v_gene: TRBV7-2
d_gene: .
j_gene: TRBJ2-7